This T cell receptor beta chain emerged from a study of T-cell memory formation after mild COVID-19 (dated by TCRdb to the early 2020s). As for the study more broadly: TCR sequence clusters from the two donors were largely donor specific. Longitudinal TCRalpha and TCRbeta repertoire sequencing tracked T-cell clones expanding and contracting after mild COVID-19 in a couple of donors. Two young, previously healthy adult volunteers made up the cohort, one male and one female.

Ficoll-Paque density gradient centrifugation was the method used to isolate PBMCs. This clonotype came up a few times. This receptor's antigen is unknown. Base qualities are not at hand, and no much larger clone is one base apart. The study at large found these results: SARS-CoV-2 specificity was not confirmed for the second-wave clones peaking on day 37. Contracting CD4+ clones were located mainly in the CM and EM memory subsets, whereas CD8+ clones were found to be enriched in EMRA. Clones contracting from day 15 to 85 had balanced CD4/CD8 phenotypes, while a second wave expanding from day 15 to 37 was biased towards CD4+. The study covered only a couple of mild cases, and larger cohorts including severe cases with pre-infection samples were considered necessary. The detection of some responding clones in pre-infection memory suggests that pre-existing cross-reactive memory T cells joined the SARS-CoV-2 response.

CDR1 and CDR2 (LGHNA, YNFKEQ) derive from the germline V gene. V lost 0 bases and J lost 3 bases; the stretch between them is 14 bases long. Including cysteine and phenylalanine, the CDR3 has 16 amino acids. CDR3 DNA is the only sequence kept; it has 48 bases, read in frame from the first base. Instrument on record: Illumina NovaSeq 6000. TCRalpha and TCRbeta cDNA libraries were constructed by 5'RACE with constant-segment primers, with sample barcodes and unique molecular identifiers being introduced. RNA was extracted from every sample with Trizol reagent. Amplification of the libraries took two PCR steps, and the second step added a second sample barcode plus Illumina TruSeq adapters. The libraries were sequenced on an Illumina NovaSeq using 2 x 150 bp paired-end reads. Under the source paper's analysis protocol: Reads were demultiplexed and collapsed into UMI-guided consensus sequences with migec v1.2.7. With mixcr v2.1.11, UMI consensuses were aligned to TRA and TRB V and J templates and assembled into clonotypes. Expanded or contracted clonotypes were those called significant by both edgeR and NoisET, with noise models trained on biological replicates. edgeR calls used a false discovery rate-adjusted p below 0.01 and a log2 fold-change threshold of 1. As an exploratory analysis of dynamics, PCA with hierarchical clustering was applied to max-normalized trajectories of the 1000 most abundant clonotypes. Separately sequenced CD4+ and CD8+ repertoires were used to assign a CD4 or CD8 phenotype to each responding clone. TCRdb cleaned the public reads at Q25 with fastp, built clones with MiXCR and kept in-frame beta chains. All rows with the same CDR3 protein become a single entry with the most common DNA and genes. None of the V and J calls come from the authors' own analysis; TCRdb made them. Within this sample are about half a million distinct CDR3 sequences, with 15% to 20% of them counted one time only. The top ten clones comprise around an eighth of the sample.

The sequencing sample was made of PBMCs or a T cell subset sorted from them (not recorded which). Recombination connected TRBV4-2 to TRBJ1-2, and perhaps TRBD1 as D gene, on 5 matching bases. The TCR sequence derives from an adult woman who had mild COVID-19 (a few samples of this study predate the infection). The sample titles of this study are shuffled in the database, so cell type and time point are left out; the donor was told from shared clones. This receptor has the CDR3 CASSQDRAGGYYGYTF. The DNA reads TGTGCCAGCAGCCAAGATAGGGCGGGGGGTTACTATGGCTACACCTTC.